This passage covers 32 T cell receptor beta chains from one sample sequenced in a study of PD-1 blockade in classical Hodgkin lymphoma. Data came from immunoSEQ multiplex PCR; TCRdb stores just in-frame clones and leaves some out. The sample includes approximately 44,000 clones, 60% to 85% seen only once; the top ten take roughly 3.1%. Relapse was seen in all patients after autologous stem cell transplantation, and brentuximab vedotin exposure was variable. The specimen comprised peripheral blood mononuclear cells (PBMCs), sampled at baseline. The source of these receptors is a human donor with classical Hodgkin lymphoma.

J is TRBJ1-2 and V is TRBV11-2; D gene unclear. CDR3 length: 15 amino acids. V was pared by 1 base and J by 4 bases, with 13 bases between. Per germline, CDR1 SGHAT and CDR2 FQNNGV. The CDR3 DNA reads TGTGCCAGCAGCTTAGCAGGACCCCGTGGCTATGGCTACACCTTC. Translated: CASSLAGPRGYGYTF.

This clone qualifies as medium-sized. The rearrangement uses TRBV7-3 and TRBJ1-2, with D tentatively TRBD1 (5 bases). Looked up from germline, CDR1 is SGHTA and CDR2 is FQGTGA. V lost 9 bases, J lost 0 bases, and 17 bases lay in between. The CDR3 runs to 15 residues. The CDR3 reads CASSIGGAANYGYTF. The DNA for the CDR3 is TGTGCCAGTTCGATCGGCGGGGCTGCTAACTATGGCTACACCTTC. The full variable domain, rest sourced from reference TRBV7-3 and TRBJ1-2, is GAGVSQTPSNKVTEKGKYVELRCDPISGHTALYWYRQSLGQGPEFLIYFQGTGAADDSGLPNDRFFAVRPEGSVSTLKIQRTERGDSAVYLCASSIGGAANYGYTFGSGTRLTVV.

This clone came up once. This chain connects TRBV28 to TRBJ1-2, with 8 bases aligning to TRBD1. Germline V gives CDR1 MDHEN, CDR2 SYDVKM. The CDR3 is 13 amino acids. Trimming removed 6 bases from V and 8 bases from J; junction bases left unmatched: 8. The CDR3 bases are TGTGCCAGCAGCAGGGACAGGCTGAGGGGCTACACCTTC. Encoded protein: CASSRDRLRGYTF.

The rearrangement links TRBV6-5 to TRBJ1-2, with 11 positions matching TRBD1. Germline lookup yields CDR1 MNHEY and CDR2 SVGAGI. This CDR3 has 14 amino acids. V gave up 2 bases and J gave up 7 bases; unmatched junction bases: 3. The CDR3 DNA reads TGTGCCAGCAGTTACCAGGGACAGGGGGGTGGCTACACCTTC. Translation gives CASSYQGQGGGYTF.

V usage is TRBV7-8 and J usage is TRBJ2-5, with D tentatively TRBD1 (5 bases). The V end was cut by 2 bases, the J end by 0 bases, with 13 bases between. The CDR3 runs to 16 residues. Looked up from germline, CDR1 is SGHVS and CDR2 is FQNEAQ. CDR3 region: CASSLLEIGDQETQYF. Here the CDR3 DNA reads TGTGCCAGCAGCTTACTTGAAATAGGGGACCAAGAGACCCAGTACTTC.

Notes on this clone: At one end, the junction sequence differs from germline, possibly due to a read error. The V and J genes are TRBV5-4 and TRBJ1-1; D perhaps matches TRBD1 (6 bases). This CDR3 region has 13 residues. CDR1 is SGHNT, CDR2 YYREEE, per germline (reference sequence). CDR3 region: CASSQTGNTEAFF. The CDR3 DNA follows: TGCGCCAGCAGCCAGACAGGGAACACTGAAGCTTTCTTT.

The table lists this clone with a few counts. This chain links TRBV4-1 with TRBJ1-1; D unclear. Per germline, CDR1 MGHRA and CDR2 YSYEKL. V was pared by 6 bases and J by 4 bases, with 15 bases between. The CDR3 spans 14 residues. The CDR3: CASSDEPVLTEAFF. The CDR3 DNA sequence: TGCGCCAGCAGTGACGAACCCGTTCTCACTGAAGCTTTCTTT.

The rearrangement uses TRBV6-6 and TRBJ1-4; 7 positions match TRBD1. Germline V gives CDR1 MNHNY, CDR2 SVGAGI (reference sequence). V lost 11 bases to trimming and J lost 4 bases; unmatched junction nucleotides: 13. This CDR3 has 15 residues. The DNA for the CDR3 is TGTGCCGGAAGTCCGCGAGGGACAGTTAATGAAAAACTGTTTTTT. Amino acid sequence: CAGSPRGTVNEKLFF.

The CDR3 loop is CASSLDRGLSGYTF. The CDR3 DNA reads TGTGCCAGCAGCTTAGACAGGGGTTTGAGTGGCTACACCTTC. V usage is TRBV7-2 and J usage is TRBJ1-2; 7 bases fit TRBD1. Germline V gene sequence: CDR1 SGHTA, CDR2 FQGNSA. CDR3 size: 14 residues. The V segment lost 1 base and the J segment 7 bases; nucleotides outside the gene matches: 6.

This clone came up a few times. V is TRBV30 and J is TRBJ2-7, with D unresolved. The CDR3 covers 12 residues. CDR1 is GTSNPN and CDR2 is SVGIG in the germline V gene (reference sequence). The CDR3 DNA sequence: TGTGGGGTTGGTCCAGCCTCCTACGAGCAGTACTTC. Protein: CGVGPASYEQYF. Filled out from reference TRBV30 and TRBJ2-7, the complete variable domain reads SQTIHQWPATLVQPVGSPLSLECTVEGTSNPNLYWYRQAAGRGLQLLFYSVGIGQISSEVPQNLSASRPQDRQFILSSKKLLLSDSGFYLCGVGPASYEQYFGPGTRLTVT.

J is TRBJ1-2 and V is TRBV6-5, with 10 bases lining up with TRBD1. CDR3 size: 14 residues. The trim removed 7 bases at V and 4 bases at J, leaving 6 bases unmatched. Germline CDR1 is MNHEY and CDR2 is SVGAGI. The CDR3 region has the DNA TGTGCCAGCACCCGGACAGGGGGTACCTATGGCTACACCTTC. Amino acids: CASTRTGGTYGYTF.

This clone has just one count. The chain uses TRBV5-4 and TRBJ1-2, with no clear D. This CDR3 is built from 12 residues. Deletions cut 3 bases from V and 5 bases from J, with 8 bases between. CDR1 and CDR2 (germline): SGHNT, YYREEE (reference sequence). The CDR3 spells CASSSDGYGYTF. The DNA of the CDR3 is TGTGCCAGCAGCTCGGACGGATATGGCTACACCTTC.

This clone was found a few times. The chain links TRBV5-8 to TRBJ2-2; D call uncertain. The CDR3 runs to 16 residues. Germline V gene data show CDR1 as SGHTS and CDR2 as YDEGEE. The V end was cut by 1 base, the J end by 0 bases, with 10 bases between. CDR3 sequence: CASSLRIYSNTGELFF. For the CDR3, the DNA is TGTGCCAGCAGCTTGAGGATCTACTCGAACACCGGGGAGCTGTTTTTT.

The chain couples TRBV4-2 to TRBJ1-1; no clear D. Trimming stripped 0 bases from V and 4 bases from J, with 0 bases between. CDR1 is LGHNA, CDR2 YNFKEQ, per germline. The CDR3 runs 11 residues. The CDR3 region is CASSQDTEAFF. The CDR3 nucleotides read TGTGCCAGCAGCCAAGACACTGAAGCTTTCTTT.

V usage is TRBV19 and J usage is TRBJ1-1; no clear D gene. Trimming pared 3 bases from V and 4 bases from J, leaving 9 bases between. This CDR3 is built from 13 residues. The germline V gene encodes CDR1 LNHDA and CDR2 SQIVND (reference sequence). CDR3 protein: CASSIPKGTEAFF. The CDR3 coding sequence is TGTGCCAGTAGTATTCCCAAGGGCACTGAAGCTTTCTTT.

The table lists this clone with a few counts. In DNA, the CDR3 is TGCAGCGTTGGAAACAATGAGCAGTTCTTC. Residues: CSVGNNEQFF. The rearrangement links TRBV29-1 to TRBJ2-1; unclear D gene. The germline V and J ends were trimmed by 4 bases and 5 bases, with 3 bases remaining between them. The CDR3 consists of 10 residues. The germline gives CDR1 SQVTM, CDR2 ANQGSEA.

J is TRBJ1-2 and V is TRBV5-5; 8 bases map to TRBD1. Germline CDR1 SGHKS, CDR2 YYEKEE (reference sequence). This CDR3 comprises 15 residues. V dropped 0 bases and J dropped 5; count of bases not matched to a gene: 6. DNA for the CDR3: TGTGCCAGCAGCTTGGAGGACAGGGCCCCATATGGCTACACCTTC. It encodes CASSLEDRAPYGYTF.

Only one count was recorded for this clone. The rearrangement joins TRBV21-1 to TRBJ2-1; the table assigns TRBD2, which was not confirmed against the DNA. TRBV21-1 is labeled a pseudogene. The CDR3 spans 19 residues. For the CDR3, the DNA is TGTGCCAGCAGCAAAGGCCCCCCCCTGGCGGGGGGGCCAGGAAATGAGCAGTTCTTC. Protein sequence: CASSKGPPLAGGPGNEQFF.

This clone occurred once. This rearrangement joins TRBV15 to TRBJ2-7, with 7 bases lining up with TRBD1. The CDR3 spans 13 residues. CDR1 and CDR2 (germline): LNHNV, YYDKDF (reference sequence). Germline trimming cut 1 base from V and 3 bases from J; bases unmatched to any gene: 0. This CDR3 is CATSRGDSYEQYF. CDR3 coding DNA: TGTGCCACCAGCAGAGGGGACAGCTACGAGCAGTACTTC.

In its sample, this clone was seen a few times. The chain uses TRBV5-4 and TRBJ1-6, with D perhaps matching TRBD1 (5 bases). V gave up 0 bases and J gave up 10 bases, with 11 bases separating them. Germline CDR1 reads SGHNT; CDR2 reads YYREEE (reference sequence). This CDR3 is 14 amino acids long. CDR3 region: CASSLGGPGSPLHF. DNA of the CDR3: TGTGCCAGCAGCTTGGGGGGCCCTGGGTCACCCCTCCACTTT.

The chain links TRBV5-4 to TRBJ2-1; unclear D gene. Trimming took 4 bases from V and 5 from J, leaving 16 bases between them. CDR1 is SGHNT and CDR2 is YYREEE in the germline V gene (reference sequence). The CDR3 extends over 15 amino acids. CDR3 loop: CASSLGPAEDNEQFF. CDR3 DNA: TGTGCCAGCAGCCTTGGTCCGGCCGAAGACAATGAGCAGTTCTTC.

This sequence joins TRBV21-1 and TRBJ2-7; the D call of TRBD1 is as the table states it, not checked on the DNA. TRBV21-1 is a recognized pseudogene. CDR3 length equals 16 residues. The CDR3 bases are TGTGCCAGCAGACCCTCGCAGAGACAGGGGGCCTACGAGCAGTACTTC. Protein sequence: CASRPSQRQGAYEQYF.

The rearrangement uses TRBV27 and TRBJ1-2; 10 positions agree with TRBD1. V dropped 4 bases and J dropped 3; count of bases not matched to a gene: 8. The V gene's germline CDR1 is MNHEY and CDR2 SMNVEV (reference sequence). The CDR3 consists of 16 residues. This CDR3 is CASSSDRGRDDYGYTF. CDR3 nucleotides: TGTGCCAGCAGTTCAGACAGGGGGCGCGACGACTATGGCTACACCTTC.

The J gene is TRBJ1-2, the V gene TRBV4-1, with TRBD1 matching 8 bases. The CDR3 is 15 amino acids. CDR1 is MGHRA, CDR2 YSYEKL, per germline. The trim removed 1 base at V and 1 base at J, leaving 2 bases unmatched. Written as DNA, the CDR3 is TGCGCCAGCAGCCAAGCGACAGGGGTTAACTATGGCTACACCTTC. This sequence encodes CASSQATGVNYGYTF.

The chain employs TRBV4-3 and TRBJ2-1; D may match TRBD1 or TRBD2 (5 bases each). This CDR3 comprises 17 residues. Germline values: CDR1 LGHNA, CDR2 YSLEER. With 3 bases removed from V and 6 bases from J, the gap between germline ends came to 21 bases. The CDR3 region has the DNA TGCGCCAGCAGCCAGGTACTAGGGACCTTAAGGGGCAATGAGCAGTTCTTC. It codes for CASSQVLGTLRGNEQFF.

The CDR3 is CASSGNRQTLNTEAFF. The CDR3 DNA is TGTGCCAGCAGCGGCAACCGACAGACCTTGAACACTGAAGCTTTCTTT. The genes are TRBV9 and TRBJ1-1, with D possibly TRBD1 on 5 matching bases. CDR1 SGDLS and CDR2 YYNGEE come from the germline V gene. V was trimmed by 3 bases and J by 0 bases, leaving 15 bases between them. The CDR3 runs to 16 residues.

This clone was observed once. The V call is TRBV7-2, the J call TRBJ1-2, with D possibly matching TRBD1 (6 bases). Deletions cut 1 base from V and 2 bases from J, with 14 bases between. Germline loops: CDR1 SGHTA, CDR2 FQGNSA. The CDR3 has 16 amino acids. The CDR3 here is CASSLEVIGQNYGYTF. CDR3 in DNA: TGTGCCAGCAGCTTAGAAGTCATTGGACAGAACTATGGCTACACCTTC.

This clone was picked up a small number of times. V usage is TRBV4-3 and J usage is TRBJ2-7; 11 nucleotides agree with TRBD2. Germline values: CDR1 LGHNA, CDR2 YSLEER. CDR3 length equals 16 residues. Trimming took 4 bases from V and 1 from J; bases not matched to a gene: 6. The CDR3: CASSPTGTSGSYEQYF. The CDR3 DNA sequence: TGCGCCAGCAGCCCGACCGGGACTAGCGGATCCTACGAGCAGTACTTC.

Here the CDR3 reads CASSEDLYGYTF. As DNA, the CDR3 is TGTGCCAGCAGTGAAGATCTTTATGGCTACACCTTC. The genes are TRBV2 and TRBJ1-2; unclear D gene. Germline loops: CDR1 SNHLY, CDR2 FYNNEI. CDR3 length: 12 residues. V was clipped by 1 base and J by 5 bases, with 5 bases between them.

V is TRBV27 and J is TRBJ2-5; D may be TRBD2 (6 bases). Trimming cost V 6 bases and J 3 bases, with 17 bases left between them. Germline lookup yields CDR1 MNHEY and CDR2 SMNVEV (reference sequence). CDR3 size: 15 residues. CDR3: CASSQPGLAEETQYF. DNA of the CDR3: TGTGCCAGCAGCCAACCGGGACTGGCAGAAGAGACCCAGTACTTC.

V and J are TRBV10-2 and TRBJ2-7, with no clear D. CDR3 size: 11 residues. V shed 2 bases and J shed 5 bases, with 4 bases lying between them. Per germline, CDR1 WSHSY and CDR2 SAAADI. CDR3 in amino acids: CASSEGNEQYF. CDR3 nucleotides: TGCGCCAGCAGTGAGGGAAACGAGCAGTACTTC.

The J gene is TRBJ2-7, the V gene TRBV6-6; TRBD2 matches at 9 bases. Unmatched junction bases numbered 6, after V lost 0 bases and J lost 3 bases. Germline V gives CDR1 MNHNY, CDR2 SVGAGI (reference sequence). This CDR3 is 16 amino acids long. The CDR3 sequence: CASSYSRLAGYYEQYF. CDR3 coding DNA: TGTGCCAGCAGTTACTCGCGGCTAGCGGGGTACTACGAGCAGTACTTC.